This TCR beta chain was profiled in a study of blood T cell repertoires in COVID-19. Overall study context: There were acute and convalescent COVID-19 samples, and they came from the United States, Italy and Spain. The cDNA or gDNA used as material had been derived from T cells, B-cell-depleted T cells, or PBMCs.

Methods used by the authors: The assay estimated nucleated cells by amplifying reference gene primers. Sequencing was performed with immunoSEQ multiplex PCR; in TCRdb, only in-frame clones are kept and a portion is missing. That table supplies the V and J calls and clone size; D and trimming were determined from the DNA. This sample yields more than 200,000 clones, of which around 85% are seen a single time; around 8.9% belongs to the top ten. CDR1 and CDR2 from the germline V gene are SGHAT and FQNNGV. The CDR3 sequence is 14 residues long. V shed 4 bases and J shed 9 bases, with 15 bases lying between them.

The clonotype was recovered from a man older than 75 with acute or convalescent COVID-19. V and J are TRBV11-2 and TRBJ1-4; possibly TRBD1 for D (5 bases). The material sequenced was peripheral blood. The CDR3 bases are TGTGCCAGCAGCTCCGGGGGTATGATGAAAAAACTGTTTTTT. Translation gives CASSSGGMMKKLFF.